Included here is one TCR beta chain sequence, with context. The data are from a study of blood T cell repertoires in COVID-19. The data were produced by immunoSEQ multiplex PCR, yet TCRdb's version contains in-frame clones alone and is incomplete. Among approximately 440,000 clones, about nine tenths were seen once, and the ten largest hold around 0.7%. This CDR3 region has 13 residues. The germline V gene has CDR1 SGDLS and CDR2 YYNGEE. J gave up 7 bases and V 0 bases, and 0 bases lay outside the gene matches. Material for sequencing was PBMCs or T cells enriched from blood (not recorded which). The sequence came from a woman aged 18-35 years who had recovered from COVID-19. The rearrangement uses TRBV9 and TRBJ2-4; 8 bases fit TRBD2. This CDR3 reads CASSVAGGNIQYF. In DNA, the CDR3 is TGTGCCAGCAGCGTAGCGGGGGGGAACATTCAGTACTTC.